This T cell receptor beta chain was recorded in a study of CXCR3-negative and CXCR3-positive naive CD8 T cells. Across the whole study: Across all libraries, TRB reads numbered approximately 140 million, with about 1.5 +/- 0.3 million in each library.

Turning to this clonotype: Its cognate antigen is unknown.

In preparing the TRB cDNA libraries, 5' RACE with UMI labels was used. No DNA is given; TCRdb re-called the 5' RACE reads and lists each CDR3 protein once. The repertoire table contains roughly 24,000 distinct CDR3 sequences. CDR3 length: 15 residues. Germline values: CDR1 SGHTA, CDR2 FQGTGA. Study-wide results and limits: Naive subsets did not differ in surface CD5, and TRB CDR3 properties served to infer TCR strength.

The clonotype originates from a human donor in good health. Some clones in this sample may be carry-over from other donors' samples. J is TRBJ2-2 and V is TRBV7-3; the TCRdb D gene call, TRBD1, has no DNA to confirm it. Sequencing was performed on naive CXCR3- CD8+ T cells from blood. Subset in this sample: CD45RO-CCR7+CD27+CD95- naive CD8+ T cells lacking CXCR3 (TNR3-). The CDR3 is CASSSPGQGSGELFF.